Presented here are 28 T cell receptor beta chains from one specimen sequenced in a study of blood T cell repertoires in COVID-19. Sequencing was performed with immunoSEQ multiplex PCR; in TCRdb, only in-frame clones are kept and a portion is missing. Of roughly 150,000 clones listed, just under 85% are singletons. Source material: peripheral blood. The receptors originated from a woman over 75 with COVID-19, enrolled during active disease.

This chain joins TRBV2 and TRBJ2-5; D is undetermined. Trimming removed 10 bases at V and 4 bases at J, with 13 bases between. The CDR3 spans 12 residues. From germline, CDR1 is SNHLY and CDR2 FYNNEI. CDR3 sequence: CATQAAGETQYF. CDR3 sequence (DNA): TGTGCCACCCAGGCTGCCGGAGAGACCCAGTACTTC.

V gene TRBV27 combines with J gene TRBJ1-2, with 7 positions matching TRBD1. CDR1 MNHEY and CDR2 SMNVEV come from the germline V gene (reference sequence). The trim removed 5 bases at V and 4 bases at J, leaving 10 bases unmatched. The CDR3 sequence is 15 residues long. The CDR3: CASSPGTVLSYGYTF. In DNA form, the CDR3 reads TGTGCCAGCAGTCCCGGGACAGTTTTGAGCTATGGCTACACCTTC.

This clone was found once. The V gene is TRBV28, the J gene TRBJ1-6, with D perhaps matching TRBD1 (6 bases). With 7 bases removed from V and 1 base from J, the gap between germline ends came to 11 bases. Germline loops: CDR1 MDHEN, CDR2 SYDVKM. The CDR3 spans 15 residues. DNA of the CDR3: TGTGCCAGCAAGAAAAGGGGGTCCTATAATTCACCCCTCCACTTT. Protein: CASKKRGSYNSPLHF.

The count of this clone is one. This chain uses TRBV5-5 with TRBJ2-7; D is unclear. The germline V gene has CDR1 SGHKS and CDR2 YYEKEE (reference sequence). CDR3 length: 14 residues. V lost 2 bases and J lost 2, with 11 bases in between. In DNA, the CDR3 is TGTGCCAGCAGCTTATCCCCCATCCCCTACGAGCAGTACTTC. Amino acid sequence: CASSLSPIPYEQYF.

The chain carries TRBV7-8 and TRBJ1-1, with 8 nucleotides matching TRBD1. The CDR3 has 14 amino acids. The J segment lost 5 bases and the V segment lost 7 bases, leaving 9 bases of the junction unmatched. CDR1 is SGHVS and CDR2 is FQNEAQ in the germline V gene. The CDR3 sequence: CASTRGQGMTEAFF. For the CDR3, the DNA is TGTGCCAGCACCCGAGGACAGGGAATGACTGAAGCTTTCTTT.

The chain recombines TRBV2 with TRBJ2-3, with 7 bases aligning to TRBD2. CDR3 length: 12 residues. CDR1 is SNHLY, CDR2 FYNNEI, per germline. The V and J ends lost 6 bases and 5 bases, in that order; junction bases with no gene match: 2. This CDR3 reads CASSGGRDTQYF. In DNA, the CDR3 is TGTGCCAGCAGCGGGGGGAGAGATACGCAGTATTTT.

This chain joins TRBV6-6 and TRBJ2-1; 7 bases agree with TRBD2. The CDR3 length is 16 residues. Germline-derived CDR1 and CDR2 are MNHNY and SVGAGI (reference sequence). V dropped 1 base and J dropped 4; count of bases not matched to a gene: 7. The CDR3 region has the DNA TGTGCCAGCAGTTACTATCTCGGGGAGGGGTACAATGAGCAGTTCTTC. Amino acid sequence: CASSYYLGEGYNEQFF.

The CDR3 sequence is CASSYRPSGSVGELFF. The CDR3 DNA reads as TGTGCCAGCAGTTACCGGCCTAGCGGGAGTGTCGGGGAGCTGTTTTTT. This chain joins TRBV6-5 and TRBJ2-2, with TRBD2 matching 10 bases. This CDR3 region has 16 residues. Losses at the gene ends were 2 bases for V and 7 bases for J; bases not matched to a gene: 7. The V gene's germline CDR1 is MNHEY and CDR2 SVGAGI.

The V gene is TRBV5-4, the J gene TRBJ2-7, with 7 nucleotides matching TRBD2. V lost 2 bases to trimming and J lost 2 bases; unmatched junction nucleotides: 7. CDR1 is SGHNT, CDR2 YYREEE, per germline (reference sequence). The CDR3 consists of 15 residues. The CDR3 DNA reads TGTGCCAGCAGCTTCCGGGACTACCGGACCTACGAGCAGTACTTC. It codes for CASSFRDYRTYEQYF.

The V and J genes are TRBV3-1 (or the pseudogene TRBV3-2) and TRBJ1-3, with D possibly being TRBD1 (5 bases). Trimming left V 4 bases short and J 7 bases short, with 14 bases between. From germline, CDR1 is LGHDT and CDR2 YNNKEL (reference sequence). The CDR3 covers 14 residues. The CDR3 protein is CASSPPGGQNTIYF. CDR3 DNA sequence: TGTGCCAGCAGCCCCCCGGGGGGTCAGAACACCATATATTTT.

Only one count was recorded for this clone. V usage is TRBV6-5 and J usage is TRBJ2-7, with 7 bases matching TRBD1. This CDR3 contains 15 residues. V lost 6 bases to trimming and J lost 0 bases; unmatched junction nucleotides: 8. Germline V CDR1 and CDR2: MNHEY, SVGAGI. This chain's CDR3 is CASSWDSSGSYEQYF. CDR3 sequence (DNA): TGTGCCAGCAGCTGGGACAGCTCCGGCTCCTACGAGCAGTACTTC.

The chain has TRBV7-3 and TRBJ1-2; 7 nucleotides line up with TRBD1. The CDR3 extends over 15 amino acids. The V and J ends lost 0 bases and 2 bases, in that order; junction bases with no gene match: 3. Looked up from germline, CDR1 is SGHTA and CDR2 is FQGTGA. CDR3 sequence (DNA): TGTGCCAGCAGCTTAACAGGGGGCCCCAACTATGGCTACACCTTC. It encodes CASSLTGGPNYGYTF.

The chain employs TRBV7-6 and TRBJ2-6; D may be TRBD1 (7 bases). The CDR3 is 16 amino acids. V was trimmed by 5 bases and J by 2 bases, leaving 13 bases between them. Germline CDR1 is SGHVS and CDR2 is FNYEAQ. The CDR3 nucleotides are TGTGCCAGCAGCCGCTCCAGGGGGGCTGGGGCCAACGTCCTGACTTTC. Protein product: CASSRSRGAGANVLTF.

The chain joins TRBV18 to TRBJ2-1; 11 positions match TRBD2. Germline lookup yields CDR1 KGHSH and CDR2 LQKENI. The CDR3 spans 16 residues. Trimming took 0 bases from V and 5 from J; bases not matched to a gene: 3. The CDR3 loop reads CASSPPLAGGHNEQFF. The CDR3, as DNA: TGTGCCAGCTCACCACCTCTAGCGGGAGGCCACAATGAGCAGTTCTTC.

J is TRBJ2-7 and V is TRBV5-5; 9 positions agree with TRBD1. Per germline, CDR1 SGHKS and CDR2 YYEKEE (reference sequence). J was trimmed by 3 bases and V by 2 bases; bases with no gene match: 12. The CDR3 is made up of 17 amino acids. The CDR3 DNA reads TGTGCCAGCAGCTTTTGGGGACCGGGGACAGGGAACTACGAGCAGTACTTC. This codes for CASSFWGPGTGNYEQYF. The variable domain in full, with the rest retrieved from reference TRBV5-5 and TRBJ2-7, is DAGVTQSPTHLIKTRGQQVTLRCSPISGHKSVSWYQQVLGQGPQFIFQYYEKEERGRGNFPDRFSARQFPNYSSELNVNALLLGDSALYLCASSFWGPGTGNYEQYFGPGTRLTVT.

The CDR3 is CASSRTGGDPGRHEQYF. DNA for the CDR3: TGTGCCAGCAGCAGGACAGGGGGAGACCCGGGCCGGCACGAGCAGTACTTC. The chain recombines TRBV11-2 with TRBJ2-7; 10 positions agree with TRBD1. Looked up from germline, CDR1 is SGHAT and CDR2 is FQNNGV. The V segment lost 5 bases and the J segment 5 bases; nucleotides outside the gene matches: 15. The CDR3 has 17 residues.

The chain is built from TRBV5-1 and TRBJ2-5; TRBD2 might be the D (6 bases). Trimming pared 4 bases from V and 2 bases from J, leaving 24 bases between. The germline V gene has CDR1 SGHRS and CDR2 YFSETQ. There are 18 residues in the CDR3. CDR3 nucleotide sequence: TGCGCCAGCAGCCACTTTACACGGGACTCCCGAACACAAGAGACCCAGTACTTC. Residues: CASSHFTRDSRTQETQYF.

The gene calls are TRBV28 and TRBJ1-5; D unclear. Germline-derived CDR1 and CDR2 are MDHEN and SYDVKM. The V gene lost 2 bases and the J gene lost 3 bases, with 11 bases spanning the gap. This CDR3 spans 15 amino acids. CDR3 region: CASSLGSTLNQPQHF. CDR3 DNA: TGTGCCAGCAGTTTAGGCTCCACCCTCAATCAGCCCCAGCATTTT.

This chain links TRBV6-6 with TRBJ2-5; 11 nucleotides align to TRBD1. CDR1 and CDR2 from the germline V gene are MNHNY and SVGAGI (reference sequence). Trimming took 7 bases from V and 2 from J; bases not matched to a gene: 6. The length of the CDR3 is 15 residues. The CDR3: CASNQRDRGQETQYF. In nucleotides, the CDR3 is TGTGCCAGCAACCAAAGGGACAGGGGGCAAGAGACCCAGTACTTC.

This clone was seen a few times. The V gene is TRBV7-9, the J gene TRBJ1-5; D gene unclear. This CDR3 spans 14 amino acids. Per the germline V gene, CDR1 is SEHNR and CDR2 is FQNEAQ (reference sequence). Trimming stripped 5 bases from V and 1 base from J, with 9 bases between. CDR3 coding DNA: TGTGCCAGCAGCCTCGGGGTAAGCAATCAGCCCCAGCATTTT. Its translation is CASSLGVSNQPQHF.

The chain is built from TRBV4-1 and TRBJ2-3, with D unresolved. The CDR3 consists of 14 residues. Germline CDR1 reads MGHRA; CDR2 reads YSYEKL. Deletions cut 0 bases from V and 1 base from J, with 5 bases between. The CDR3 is CASSQDAGTDTQYF. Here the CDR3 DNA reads TGCGCCAGCAGCCAAGATGCGGGCACAGATACGCAGTATTTT.

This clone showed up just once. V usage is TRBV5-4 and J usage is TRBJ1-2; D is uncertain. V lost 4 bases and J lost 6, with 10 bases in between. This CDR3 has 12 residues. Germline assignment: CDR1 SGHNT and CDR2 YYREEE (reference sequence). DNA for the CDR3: TGTGCCAGCAGCGCCAACCTAGATGGCTACACCTTC. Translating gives CASSANLDGYTF.

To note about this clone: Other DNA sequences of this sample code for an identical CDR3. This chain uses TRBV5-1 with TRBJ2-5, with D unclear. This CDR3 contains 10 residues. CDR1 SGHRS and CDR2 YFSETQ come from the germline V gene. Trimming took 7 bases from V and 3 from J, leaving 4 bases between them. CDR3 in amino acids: CASGEETQYF. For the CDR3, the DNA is TGCGCCAGCGGAGAAGAGACCCAGTACTTC.

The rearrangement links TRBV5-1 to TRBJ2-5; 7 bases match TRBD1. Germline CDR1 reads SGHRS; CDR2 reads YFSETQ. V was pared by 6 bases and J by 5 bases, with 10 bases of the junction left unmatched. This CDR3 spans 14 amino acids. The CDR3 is CASNPDQGVETQYF. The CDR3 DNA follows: TGCGCCAGCAACCCTGACCAGGGGGTGGAGACCCAGTACTTC.

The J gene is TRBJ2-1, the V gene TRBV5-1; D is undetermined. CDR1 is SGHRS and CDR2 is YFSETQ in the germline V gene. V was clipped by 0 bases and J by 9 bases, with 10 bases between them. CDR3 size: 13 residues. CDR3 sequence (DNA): TGCGCCAGCAGCTTGGATCTAGTCGGTGAGCAGTTCTTC. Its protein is CASSLDLVGEQFF.

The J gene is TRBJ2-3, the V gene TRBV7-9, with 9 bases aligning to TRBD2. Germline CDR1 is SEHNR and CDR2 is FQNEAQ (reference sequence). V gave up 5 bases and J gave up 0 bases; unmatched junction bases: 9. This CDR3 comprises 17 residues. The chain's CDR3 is CASSKTGTSTSTDTQYF. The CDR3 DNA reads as TGTGCCAGCAGCAAAACCGGGACTAGCACGAGCACAGATACGCAGTATTTT.

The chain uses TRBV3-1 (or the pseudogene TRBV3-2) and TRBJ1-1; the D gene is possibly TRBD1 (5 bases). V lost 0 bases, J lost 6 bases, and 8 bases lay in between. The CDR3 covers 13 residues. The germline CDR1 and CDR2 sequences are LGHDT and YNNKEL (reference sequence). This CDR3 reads CASSQDGRAEAFF. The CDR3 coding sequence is TGTGCCAGCAGCCAAGATGGCAGGGCTGAAGCTTTCTTT.

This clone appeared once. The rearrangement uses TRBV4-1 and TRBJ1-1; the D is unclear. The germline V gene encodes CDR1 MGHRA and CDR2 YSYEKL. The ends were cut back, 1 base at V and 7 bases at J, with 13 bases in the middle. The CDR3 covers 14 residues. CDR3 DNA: TGCGCCAGCAGCCAAGCATTACTGTACGGTGAAGCTTTCTTT. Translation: CASSQALLYGEAFF.